The rows below give T cell receptor beta chains drawn from one sample of a study of T cell repertoires in cytomegalovirus infection. These receptors lack a known antigen. TCRdb used MiXCR to reprocess the reads, holding one entry per CDR3 protein. Of fewer than 950,000 distinct CDR3 sequences listed, 32% are singletons. The sample in question was cultured CD8+ T cells from PBMCs, obtained from culture after CMV antigen stimulation. The receptors stem from a human donor in good health (CMV status not recorded). Some clones in this sample may be carry-over from other donors' samples. Both conserved end residues are part of each CDR3. A D gene is named only where the DNA matches it firmly. Only some rows state a clone size, as once, few, many or a class for expanded clones.

clone_size,j_call,v_call,d_call,cdr3_aa,cdr3_nt
many,TRBJ2-5,TRBV7-8,NA,CASSSPWRDQETQYF,TGTGCCAGCAGCTCCCCTTGGAGGGACCAAGAGACCCAGTACTTC
NA,TRBJ1-2,TRBV20-1,NA,CSARSGRDYGYTF,TGCAGTGCGCGTTCAGGAAGGGACTATGGCTACACCTTC
NA,TRBJ2-1,TRBV4-3,TRBD2,CASSRLAGGSEQFF,TGCGCCAGCAGCCGACTAGCGGGGGGTAGTGAGCAGTTCTTC
NA,TRBJ1-5,TRBV20-1,TRBD1,CSASKDRDPNQPQHF,TGCAGTGCTAGTAAGGACAGGGATCCCAATCAGCCCCAGCATTTT
NA,TRBJ2-1,TRBV20-1,NA,CSAPGPSNEQFF,TGCAGTGCCCCTGGACCCTCCAATGAGCAGTTCTTC
few,TRBJ2-2,TRBV6-2/TRBV6-3,NA,CASDLDTNTGELFF,TGTGCCAGCGATTTGGATACGAACACCGGGGAGCTGTTTTTT
NA,TRBJ2-4,TRBV14,NA,CASSQGHIQYF,TGTGCCAGCAGCCAAGGGCACATTCAGTACTTC
NA,TRBJ2-7,TRBV20-1,NA,CSASHPGQLSLHEQYF,TGCAGTGCTTCACATCCGGGACAACTGTCTCTTCACGAGCAGTACTTC
NA,TRBJ1-2,TRBV9,TRBD1,CASSEQGVGYTF,TGTGCCAGCAGCGAACAGGGGGTTGGCTACACCTTC
few,TRBJ2-7,TRBV20-1,TRBD2,CSARGGGSYEQYF,TGCAGTGCGCGGGGCGGGGGCTCCTACGAGCAGTACTTC
few,TRBJ1-1,TRBV7-7,NA,CASSFTGLNTEAFF,TGTGCTAGCAGCTTCACAGGGTTGAACACTGAAGCTTTCTTT
few,TRBJ1-6,TRBV27,TRBD1,CASSWAGTGDNSPLHF,TGTGCCAGCAGTTGGGCCGGGACAGGGGATAATTCACCCCTCCACTTT
few,TRBJ2-3,TRBV7-9,NA,CASSFDRSKGPDTQYF,TGTGCCAGCAGCTTTGACAGATCGAAGGGTCCAGATACGCAGTATTTT
NA,TRBJ2-7,TRBV19,TRBD1,CASSVYRGLTDEQYF,TGTGCCAGTAGTGTCTACAGGGGTCTGACGGACGAGCAGTACTTC
many,TRBJ2-1,TRBV12-3/TRBV12-4,TRBD1,CASSLTGLNEQFF,TGTGCCAGCAGCCTGACAGGGCTCAATGAGCAGTTCTTC
NA,TRBJ1-3,TRBV12-5,NA,CASGLEGGSGNTIYF,TGTGCTAGTGGTTTGGAGGGTGGAAGCGGAAACACCATATATTTT
few,TRBJ2-1,TRBV14,TRBD1,CASSPTGANEQFF,TGTGCCAGCAGCCCTACAGGGGCCAATGAGCAGTTCTTC
many,TRBJ2-7,TRBV12-3/TRBV12-4,TRBD2,CASSLAIWLAGGSSYEQYF,TGTGCCAGCAGTTTAGCGATTTGGCTAGCGGGGGGGAGCTCCTACGAGCAGTACTTC
NA,TRBJ2-2,TRBV29-1,TRBD1,CSARGGEDTGELFF,TGCAGCGCGCGAGGGGGCGAGGACACCGGGGAGCTGTTTTTT
NA,TRBJ1-1,TRBV12-3/TRBV12-4,TRBD1,CASSSGQDEAFF,TGTGCCAGCAGTTCCGGACAGGACGAAGCTTTCTTT
few,TRBJ2-7,TRBV20-1,NA,CSARDELAHYEQYF,TGCAGTGCTAGAGATGAGCTAGCCCACTACGAGCAGTACTTC
few,TRBJ2-2,TRBV7-3,NA,CASSLESSNTGELFF,TGTGCCAGCAGCTTAGAATCTTCGAACACCGGGGAGCTGTTTTTT
NA,TRBJ2-3,TRBV6-8,NA,CASKYWTDTDTQYF,TGTGCCAGCAAGTATTGGACCGACACAGATACGCAGTATTTT
NA,TRBJ2-7,TRBV29-1,NA,CSVRRASSYEQYF,TGCAGCGTCCGCCGGGCGAGCTCCTACGAGCAGTACTTC
NA,TRBJ2-3,TRBV10-3,NA,CAISERSRTAISTDTQYF,TGTGCCATCAGTGAACGTTCCCGGACGGCCATCAGCACAGATACGCAGTATTTT
NA,TRBJ1-6,TRBV7-9,NA,CASTPTLRGSPLHF,TGTGCCAGCACCCCCACATTAAGAGGTTCACCCCTCCACTTT
NA,TRBJ2-2,TRBV19,NA,CASGTLGATGELFF,TGTGCCAGTGGAACCCTCGGGGCAACCGGGGAGCTGTTTTTT
few,TRBJ1-6,TRBV27,NA,CASSHGTIAADSPLHF,TGTGCCAGCAGTCACGGGACCATCGCGGCGGATTCACCCCTCCACTTT
few,TRBJ1-2,TRBV6-1,TRBD1,CASSPDLKGALSYGYTF,TGTGCCAGCAGCCCCGATCTCAAGGGGGCGTTATCCTATGGCTACACCTTC
NA,TRBJ2-7,TRBV10-3,NA,CAISDDLVSEQYF,TGTGCCATCAGCGACGACCTTGTCTCCGAGCAGTACTTC
once,TRBJ1-5,TRBV6-6,NA,CTSSLVNNQPQHF,TGTACCAGCAGCTTGGTCAACAATCAGCCCCAGCATTTT
few,TRBJ2-1,TRBV27,TRBD1,CASRTQGVSSYNEQFF,TGTGCCAGCAGAACGCAGGGGGTTAGCTCCTACAATGAGCAGTTCTTC
many,TRBJ1-4,TRBV6-1,NA,CASSEEELTAYATNEKLFF,TGTGCCAGCAGTGAAGAGGAGCTAACGGCATACGCAACTAATGAAAAACTGTTTTTT
few,TRBJ2-1,TRBV4-2,TRBD2,CASSQDGRAGGPYNEQFF,TGTGCCAGCAGCCAAGATGGAAGGGCGGGGGGGCCCTACAATGAGCAGTTCTTC
few,TRBJ2-2,TRBV27,TRBD1,CASSLSGTGMNTGELFF,TGTGCCAGCTCCCTTTCTGGGACAGGGATGAACACCGGGGAGCTGTTTTTT
few,TRBJ1-5,TRBV6-6,NA,CASSTQEYSNQPQHF,TGTGCCAGCAGTACACAGGAATATAGCAATCAGCCCCAGCATTTT
few,TRBJ1-2,TRBV7-9,NA,CASSFGAGGPWGYTF,TGTGCCAGCAGCTTTGGGGCGGGGGGCCCCTGGGGCTACACCTTC
NA,TRBJ2-2,TRBV5-5,NA,CASFPEGTGELFF,TGTGCCAGCTTTCCTGAGGGAACCGGGGAGCTGTTTTTT
few,TRBJ2-5,TRBV13,TRBD1,CASSSRGWQETQYF,TGTGCCAGCAGCTCCAGGGGGTGGCAAGAGACCCAGTACTTC
NA,TRBJ1-5,TRBV20-1,NA,CSAGKGSQPQHF,TGCAGTGCTGGCAAGGGTTCTCAGCCCCAGCATTTT
many,TRBJ1-4,TRBV29-1,TRBD1,CSVSPGQRNEKLFF,TGCAGCGTCTCACCGGGACAGCGTAATGAAAAACTGTTTTTT
NA,TRBJ2-1,TRBV12-3/TRBV12-4,TRBD1,CASSLLRQGQTTTYNEQFF,TGTGCCAGCAGCCTTCTCAGACAGGGACAGACAACTACCTACAATGAGCAGTTCTTC
NA,TRBJ1-2,TRBV7-9,NA,CASSKAGGYTF,TGTGCCAGCAGCAAGGCAGGAGGCTACACCTTC
NA,TRBJ2-2,TRBV27,NA,CASGRDSNTGELFF,TGTGCCAGCGGCCGAGACAGTAACACCGGGGAGCTGTTTTTT
NA,TRBJ1-4,TRBV7-9,NA,CASSSFRRGYEKLFF,TGTGCCAGCAGCTCCTTCAGGAGGGGGTACGAAAAACTGTTTTTT
many,TRBJ2-3,TRBV6-6,TRBD2,CASSYFAPLAGPVGDTQYF,TGTGCCAGCAGTTACTTCGCCCCTCTAGCGGGGCCTGTCGGAGATACGCAGTATTTT